This note documents a single T cell receptor (beta chain) sequence. Its antigen is unknown. These data come from a study of T cell responses to AZD1222 COVID-19 vaccine. The wider study: Samples with a second dose at about 4 or about 12 weeks were pooled together. Study results and caveats: White British ancestry dominated among donors, who included more females, and clonal diversity was possibly underestimated. Baseline serology detected seropositivity in only a handful of AZD1222 recipients. Spike was spanned by vaccine-associated CD4 TCRs, with dominance at 160-218 and 743-854.

Sequencing was performed with immunoSEQ multiplex PCR; in TCRdb, only in-frame clones are kept and a portion is missing. This table has approximately 64,000 clones, 65% to 85% appearing once. This CDR3 contains 17 residues. From germline, CDR1 is LNHDA and CDR2 SQIVND (reference sequence). V lost 1 base and J lost 0, with 13 bases in between. The clonotype originates from an adult in good health. This specimen was peripheral blood, taken on day 0 of AZD1222 vaccination. This chain links TRBV19 with TRBJ2-4; D tentatively reads TRBD1 or TRBD2 (5 bases each). This CDR3 reads CASSIAFGGLAKNIQYF. As DNA, the CDR3 is TGTGCCAGTAGTATAGCTTTTGGGGGTTTAGCCAAAAACATTCAGTACTTC.